The clone carrying this T cell receptor beta chain was detected a few times. CDR3 size: 14 residues. V was shortened by 1 base and J by 5 bases, with 9 bases between the two germline ends. Per germline, CDR1 SGHAT and CDR2 FQNNGV. This entry comes from a study of beta chain features in type 1 diabetes. About the study: Cells sorted and examined across all samples totaled around 110,000,000.

Each sorted population was over 95% pure. The investigators reverse transcribed all of the isolated RNA, so they sequenced expressed TCRB transcripts. Sequencing was performed with immunoSEQ multiplex PCR; in TCRdb, only in-frame clones are kept and a portion is missing. The sample shows a few hundred thousand clones, around an eighth of them seen only once. The chain carries TRBV11-2 and TRBJ2-1, with D tentatively TRBD1 (5 bases). This TCR derives from a man aged 18 to 29 in good health. Sequenced input: naive CD4+ T cells from blood. CDR3 amino acids: CASSLVLRDNEQFF. In DNA form, the CDR3 reads TGTGCCAGCAGCTTAGTTCTCAGGGACAATGAGCAGTTCTTC.